A selection of T cell receptor beta chains follows, all from one sample in a study of T cell responses to AZD1222 COVID-19 vaccine. TCRdb's copy holds only in-frame clones and misses some; the assay was immunoSEQ multiplex PCR. The top ten clones hold about 4.5% of a sample with about 160,000 clones, around 87% of them seen once. Sample: peripheral blood, taken 28 days after the second AZD1222 dose. The receptors shown here come from an adult who received the AZD1222 COVID-19 vaccine. Each CDR3 is given with its conserved first and last residue. A D gene is named only where the DNA matches it firmly. Expanded clones get a size class; other rows say once, few or many, or leave the size out.

clone_size d_call j_call v_call cdr3_nt cdr3_aa
. . TRBJ1-5 TRBV7-9 TGTGCCAGCAGCTTATCCCCTCAGGGAAGGCGCAATCAGCCCCAGCATTTT CASSLSPQGRRNQPQHF
. . TRBJ2-7 TRBV30 TGTGCCTGGAGTAGGAGGGCCGGGTACGAGCAGTACTTC CAWSRRAGYEQYF
. . TRBJ1-6 TRBV7-9 TGTGCCAGCAGCTTCCAGGGAAGTGACTCACCCCTCCACTTT CASSFQGSDSPLHF
. . TRBJ1-5 TRBV30 TGTGCCTGGAGTGTAGAGGGAAGTCAGCCCCAGCATTTT CAWSVEGSQPQHF
. . TRBJ1-2 TRBV29-1 TGCAGCGTTGACCGGGGGTGGGATGGCTACACCTTC CSVDRGWDGYTF
. . TRBJ1-2 TRBV18 TGTGCCAGCTCACTCGGGGGTAATGGCTACACCTTC CASSLGGNGYTF
. . TRBJ2-3 TRBV7-2 TGTGCCAGCAGCTTAGTGTCGGGGGACACAGATACGCAGTATTTT CASSLVSGDTDTQYF
. . TRBJ1-5 TRBV19 TGTGCCAGTACCGAAGGGGGGGCGAATCAGCCCCAGCATTTT CASTEGGANQPQHF
. . TRBJ1-2 TRBV9 TGTGCCAGCAGTGGCTACGCTGGCTACACCTTC CASSGYAGYTF
. . TRBJ2-6 TRBV5-5 TGTGCCAGCAGCTTGCGAGTACAGGGCTCAGGGGCCAACGTCCTGACTTTC CASSLRVQGSGANVLTF
. TRBD2 TRBJ2-2 TRBV9 TGTGCCAGCAGCGCCTTAAGCGGGGGGAGCGCCGGGGAGCTGTTTTTT CASSALSGGSAGELFF
few TRBD1 TRBJ1-5 TRBV6-2/TRBV6-3 TGTGCCAGCAGTCCCGGACAGGGGAACGCTTGGGACCAGCCCCAGCATTTT CASSPGQGNAWDQPQHF
. . TRBJ1-2 TRBV7-9 TGTGCCAGCAGCTTAGCGCTTTCGGCCTCGAGCTACACCTTC CASSLALSASSYTF
few . TRBJ1-5 TRBV30 TGTGCCTGGAGGGCAGGGCCCGCGCAGCCCCAGCATTTT CAWRAGPAQPQHF
few . TRBJ1-3 TRBV4-3 TGCGCCAGCAGCCAAGGGGAACGGGGGTTTAACACCATATATTTT CASSQGERGFNTIYF
once TRBD1 TRBJ1-5 TRBV7-9 TGTGCCACCAAGACCCGACCCGACAGGGGCATCAATCAGCCCCAGCATTTT CATKTRPDRGINQPQHF
. . TRBJ1-3 TRBV7-6 TGTGCCAGCAGCCGGGGAGTGGGAAACACCATATATTTT CASSRGVGNTIYF
. . TRBJ1-5 TRBV10-3 TGTGCCATCAGTGTTGGGGAGAATCAGCCCCAGCATTTT CAISVGENQPQHF